These 24 T cell receptor beta chains came from one sample sequenced in a study of CD8 T cells in ankylosing spondylitis. TCRdb recomputed calls from the 5' RACE reads with MiXCR, one row per CDR3 protein. The data show about 250,000 distinct CDR3 sequences, about 24% seen once. Sequences were obtained from blood, either unsorted or a sorted T cell fraction (not recorded which). These receptors were taken from a male donor with ankylosing spondylitis or in good health (not recorded which).

This clonotype came up many times. The chain employs TRBV12-3 or TRBV12-4 and TRBJ2-7, with 11 nucleotides matching TRBD2. CDR3 length: 15 amino acids. After removal of 1 base from V and 6 bases from J, the junction contained 5 bases not matched to a gene. Written as DNA, the CDR3 is TGTGCCAGCAGTTTAGGGCCCCTAGCGGGGGGCGAGCAGTACTTC. The encoded protein is CASSLGPLAGGEQYF.

This clonotype was observed at least ten times. This chain uses TRBV24-1 with TRBJ2-1, with D uncertain. Deletions cut 1 base from V and 2 bases from J, with 5 bases between. The germline V gene has CDR1 KGHDR and CDR2 SFDVKD. The CDR3 loop spans 14 amino acids. The CDR3 region has the DNA TGTGCCACCAGTGATTTCCCCCCCTACAATGAGCAGTTCTTC. Protein product: CATSDFPPYNEQFF.

This clonotype was observed many times. This chain connects TRBV3-1 to TRBJ2-4; D is unresolved. V lost 2 bases and J 10 bases, leaving 9 bases between the germline ends. The germline V gene encodes CDR1 LGHDT and CDR2 YNNKEL (reference sequence). The CDR3 covers 12 residues. This CDR3 reads CASSQSETIQYF. DNA for the CDR3: TGTGCCAGCAGCCAATCCGAGACTATTCAGTACTTC.

This clonotype was found a few times. The V call is TRBV29-1, the J call TRBJ2-7; D might be TRBD2 (5 bases). The CDR3 covers 13 residues. The V gene's germline CDR1 is SQVTM and CDR2 ANQGSEA. Trimming stripped 4 bases from V and 2 bases from J, with 12 bases between. The CDR3 protein is CSVASSRPYEQYF. The CDR3 DNA follows: TGCAGCGTTGCTAGCAGCAGACCCTACGAGCAGTACTTC.

This clonotype was observed a single time. V and J are TRBV27 and TRBJ2-7; D may correspond to TRBD1 or TRBD2 (5 bases each). Germline CDR1 is MNHEY and CDR2 is SMNVEV (reference sequence). The CDR3 totals 15 residues. V was pared by 3 bases and J by 1 base, with 13 bases between. CDR3 amino acids: CASSLVRGRSYEQYF. DNA for the CDR3: TGTGCCAGCAGTTTGGTGAGGGGAAGATCCTACGAGCAGTACTTC.

This clonotype was found a few times. The gene calls are TRBV5-1 and TRBJ2-2; perhaps TRBD2 as D (5 bases). V lost 6 bases and J 6 bases, leaving 18 bases between the germline ends. The CDR3 spans 15 residues. CDR1 and CDR2 from the germline V gene are SGHRS and YFSETQ. The CDR3 sequence: CASNLESRAAGELFF. The CDR3 DNA reads as TGCGCCAGCAACCTTGAGTCGAGGGCGGCCGGGGAGCTGTTTTTT.

This clonotype has a count of ten or more. The chain employs TRBV5-1 and TRBJ2-7; 9 bases are a match to TRBD1. Trimming at V came to 3 bases and at J to 4 bases, leaving 5 bases not matched to a gene. CDR3 length: 14 amino acids. CDR1 and CDR2 (germline): SGHRS, YFSETQ. CDR3 bases: TGCGCCAGCAGCTCCGGGACAGGGTGGTACGAGCAGTACTTC. Translation: CASSSGTGWYEQYF. Drawing the rest from reference TRBV5-1 and TRBJ2-7, the complete variable domain is KAGVTQTPRYLIKTRGQQVTLSCSPISGHRSVSWYQQTPGQGLQFLFEYFSETQRNKGNFPGRFSGRQFSNSRSEMNVSTLELGDSALYLCASSSGTGWYEQYFGPGTRLTVT.

In nucleotides, the CDR3 is TGTGCCAGCAGCTACACCAGGGGAGAGACCCAGTACTTC. Its translation: CASSYTRGETQYF. J is TRBJ2-5 and V is TRBV7-2; tentatively, D is TRBD1 (6 bases). Germline CDR1 SGHTA, CDR2 FQGNSA. V lost 4 bases to trimming and J lost 4 bases, with 10 bases between them. CDR3 length: 13 residues.

Only a few counts were recorded for this clonotype. The V and J genes are TRBV29-1 and TRBJ2-3, with 8 bases aligning to TRBD2. Germline CDR1 SQVTM, CDR2 ANQGSEA. This CDR3 has 16 residues. Germline trimming cut 1 base from V and 5 bases from J; bases unmatched to any gene: 11. The CDR3 reads CSVEGGGGPGIDTQYF. CDR3 nucleotide sequence: TGCAGCGTTGAAGGTGGCGGGGGGCCAGGGATAGATACGCAGTATTTT.

The V gene is TRBV15, the J gene TRBJ2-5; maybe TRBD2 (5 bases). V dropped 0 bases and J dropped 1 base, with 9 bases sitting between them. Germline CDR1 LNHNV, CDR2 YYDKDF (reference sequence). This CDR3 is built from 15 residues. This chain's CDR3 is CATSREASRQETQYF. The CDR3 nucleotides are TGTGCCACCAGCAGAGAGGCTAGCCGCCAAGAGACCCAGTACTTC.

This clonotype was picked up many times. The V call is TRBV20-1, the J call TRBJ2-7, with 9 bases identical to TRBD2. CDR1 is DFQATT and CDR2 is SNEGSKA in the germline V gene (reference sequence). There are 13 residues in the CDR3. After removal of 6 bases from V and 6 bases from J, the junction contained 9 bases not matched to a gene. CDR3 DNA sequence: TGCAGTGCCCCACGGACTAGCGCATCCGAGCAGTACTTC. Translated, it gives CSAPRTSASEQYF.

This clonotype was counted a few times. CDR3: CASSFWGNEQFF. In nucleotides, the CDR3 is TGTGCCAGCAGTTTTTGGGGGAATGAGCAGTTCTTC. The chain is built from TRBV12-3 or TRBV12-4 and TRBJ2-1; D is tentatively TRBD1 or TRBD2 (5 bases each). V was shortened by 3 bases and J by 7 bases, with 7 bases between the two germline ends. The CDR3 has 12 amino acids.

This clonotype has a handful of counts. The chain combines TRBV20-1 with TRBJ1-2, with TRBD1 as a possible D gene (6 bases). This CDR3 has 13 residues. V was pared by 6 bases and J by 1 base, with 12 bases between. The germline V gene encodes CDR1 DFQATT and CDR2 SNEGSKA (reference sequence). CDR3 sequence: CSAGDTYNYGYTF. CDR3 DNA sequence: TGCAGTGCGGGGGACACTTATAACTATGGCTACACCTTC.

The chain combines TRBV6-4 with TRBJ1-5; tentatively, D is TRBD1 (6 bases). Germline loops: CDR1 MRHNA, CDR2 SNTAGT. The CDR3 has 12 amino acids. The ends were cut back, 11 bases at V and 9 bases at J, with 17 bases in the middle. CDR3 sequence (DNA): TGTGCCGGTTACAGGGTCCTTTGGCCCCAGCATTTT. It codes for CAGYRVLWPQHF.

The sample holds a few counts of this clonotype. This chain links TRBV3-1 with TRBJ2-1; 8 bases match TRBD1. There are 13 residues in the CDR3. Germline loops: CDR1 LGHDT, CDR2 YNNKEL (reference sequence). Losses at the gene ends were 8 bases for V and 5 bases for J; bases not matched to a gene: 5. DNA of the CDR3: TGTGCCAGCCAAACGACAGGGGACAATGAGCAGTTCTTC. This sequence encodes CASQTTGDNEQFF.

This clonotype was recorded many times. This chain connects TRBV29-1 to TRBJ2-1; no reliable D call. Germline V lookup: CDR1 SQVTM, CDR2 ANQGSEA. CDR3 length: 14 residues. V was shortened by 5 bases and J by 0 bases, with 11 bases between the two germline ends. The CDR3 DNA sequence: TGCAGCGTTCAAGGAACCCTCTCCTACAATGAGCAGTTCTTC. Encoded protein: CSVQGTLSYNEQFF.

The CDR3 DNA reads TGCAGTGCTAGAGATCCGGCAGGGGGATCCACAGATACGCAGTATTTT. Encoded protein: CSARDPAGGSTDTQYF. The rearrangement uses TRBV20-1 and TRBJ2-3; 7 bases match TRBD1. Germline trimming cut 0 bases from V and 2 bases from J; bases unmatched to any gene: 8. Per germline, CDR1 DFQATT and CDR2 SNEGSKA (reference sequence). The CDR3 consists of 16 residues.

This clonotype appeared a few times. The V call is TRBV10-3, the J call TRBJ2-1, with D tentatively TRBD1 (5 bases). The ends were cut back, 5 bases at V and 9 bases at J, with 8 bases in the middle. The CDR3 totals 11 residues. CDR1 and CDR2 from the germline V gene are ENHRY and SYGVKD. As DNA, the CDR3 is TGTGCCATCAGTCCAGGGCGTGAGCAGTTCTTC. It specifies CAISPGREQFF.

The J gene is TRBJ2-7, the V gene TRBV18, with TRBD2 identical over 7 bases. Germline assignment: CDR1 KGHSH and CDR2 LQKENI. The CDR3 runs 14 residues. The V gene end was trimmed by 1 base and the J gene end by 2 bases; junction bases not matched to a gene: 2. This chain's CDR3 is CASSPLRGTYEQYF. In nucleotides, the CDR3 is TGTGCCAGCTCACCACTGCGGGGGACCTACGAGCAGTACTTC.

The gene calls are TRBV18 and TRBJ2-6; D is perhaps TRBD1 or TRBD2 (5 bases each). This CDR3 has 16 residues. V shed 5 bases and J shed 5 bases, with 16 bases lying between them. From germline, CDR1 is KGHSH and CDR2 LQKENI. This CDR3 is CASSSSRVLRANVLTF. CDR3 bases: TGTGCCAGCTCATCTAGCAGGGTTCTAAGGGCCAACGTCCTGACTTTC.

The table lists this clonotype with many counts. The V and J genes are TRBV7-9 and TRBJ2-1; TRBD2 might be the D (6 bases). This CDR3 has 15 amino acids. CDR1 and CDR2 from the germline V gene are SEHNR and FQNEAQ (reference sequence). V was shortened by 5 bases and J by 3 bases, with 14 bases between the two germline ends. Here the CDR3 DNA reads TGTGCCAGCAGCCTTTCGGGACTCCTCTACAATGAGCAGTTCTTC. It encodes CASSLSGLLYNEQFF.

This clonotype turned up a few times. The chain recombines TRBV12-3 or TRBV12-4 with TRBJ1-1, with D perhaps matching TRBD1 (6 bases). The CDR3 runs 11 residues. The V and J ends lost 6 bases and 4 bases respectively, with 6 bases between them. CDR3 residues: CASRQGTEAFF. CDR3 sequence (DNA): TGTGCCAGCAGACAGGGCACTGAAGCTTTCTTT.

This clonotype showed up just a few times. Since a much larger clone is just one base distant, this may be a read error. This chain connects TRBV5-4 to TRBJ2-3; D possibly corresponds to TRBD1 (5 bases). V lost 4 bases to trimming and J lost 0 bases, with 9 bases between them. The CDR3 covers 14 residues. The germline gives CDR1 SGHNT, CDR2 YYREEE (reference sequence). The CDR3 bases are TGTGCCAGCAGCCCGAGACAGAGCACAGATACGCAGTATTTT. Protein product: CASSPRQSTDTQYF.

The chain has TRBV20-1 and TRBJ2-7; 9 bases agree with TRBD2. Looked up from germline, CDR1 is DFQATT and CDR2 is SNEGSKA (reference sequence). V trimming: 2 bases; J trimming: 0 bases; junction bases outside the gene matches: 8. The CDR3 consists of 16 residues. The CDR3 loop reads CSARSQRLAASYEQYF. CDR3 DNA sequence: TGCAGTGCTAGATCCCAAAGACTAGCGGCCTCCTACGAGCAGTACTTC.